These T cell receptor beta chains were read from a single sample in a study of CD8+ T cells in alopecia areata. Sequencing was performed with immunoSEQ multiplex PCR; in TCRdb, only in-frame clones are kept and a portion is missing. This sample has about 97,000 clones; approximately 42% occur once, and the top ten carry around 1.5%. What was sequenced was CD4+ T cells sorted from blood. These receptors originate from a human donor with alopecia areata. Each CDR3 is given with its conserved first and last residue. A D gene is named only where the DNA matches it firmly. Size tells how often a clone was seen (once, few, many) or the class of an expanded clone, and some rows leave it out.

J: TRBJ2-2; size: medium-sized; D: NA; V: TRBV19; length: 14; DNA: TGTGCCAGTAGCAAGACAGTGAACACCGGGGAGCTGTTTTTT; CDR3: CASSKTVNTGELFF
J: TRBJ2-7; size: NA; D: TRBD1; V: TRBV5-4; length: 14; DNA: TGTGCCAGCAGCCGGACAGGGAGGTTGGACGAGCAGTACTTC; CDR3: CASSRTGRLDEQYF
J: TRBJ2-1; size: NA; D: TRBD2; V: TRBV19; length: 13; DNA: TGTGCCAGCGGACTAGCGGTATCCAATGAGCAGTTCTTC; CDR3: CASGLAVSNEQFF
J: TRBJ1-2; size: NA; D: NA; V: TRBV30; length: 13; DNA: TGTGCCTGGAGTGTCAAGGACGGCTATGGCTACACCTTC; CDR3: CAWSVKDGYGYTF
J: TRBJ2-3; size: NA; D: TRBD2; V: TRBV6-1; length: 17; DNA: TGTGCCAGCAGTGAATCCCTAGCGGGGGGTACGACAGATACGCAGTATTTT; CDR3: CASSESLAGGTTDTQYF
J: TRBJ2-6; size: NA; D: NA; V: TRBV5-1; length: 18; DNA: TGCGCCAGCAGCTTGAACCAGGTCGCAAGCTCTGGGGCCAACGTCCTGACTTTC; CDR3: CASSLNQVASSGANVLTF
J: TRBJ2-3; size: NA; D: NA; V: TRBV7-2; length: 13; DNA: TGTGCCAGCAAGACAGGTTCAAAAGATACGCAGTATTTT; CDR3: CASKTGSKDTQYF
J: TRBJ2-5; size: NA; D: TRBD1; V: TRBV6-1; length: 14; DNA: TGTGCCAGCTCTGTGCAGGGGGCGTCGGAGACCCAGTACTTC; CDR3: CASSVQGASETQYF
J: TRBJ1-1; size: few; D: NA; V: TRBV30; length: 11; DNA: TGTGCCTGGGGAAACAACGCTGAAGCTTTCTTT; CDR3: CAWGNNAEAFF
J: TRBJ2-7; size: NA; D: TRBD1; V: TRBV19; length: 14; DNA: TGTGCCAGTAGTTCACCCGGGACAGGAGACGAGCAGTACTTC; CDR3: CASSSPGTGDEQYF
J: TRBJ2-5; size: NA; D: NA; V: TRBV29-1; length: 14; DNA: TGCAGCGTTGACGGACAGAACCTCCAAGAGACCCAGTACTTC; CDR3: CSVDGQNLQETQYF
J: TRBJ2-6; size: medium-sized; D: NA; V: TRBV4-1; length: 16; DNA: TGCGCCAGCAGCCAAGATATAAGCTCTGGGGCCAACGTCCTGACTTTC; CDR3: CASSQDISSGANVLTF
J: TRBJ1-5; size: NA; D: NA; V: TRBV5-6; length: 15; DNA: TGTGCCAGCAGCTTGCGCAGGGTTAGCAATCAGCCCCAGCATTTT; CDR3: CASSLRRVSNQPQHF
J: TRBJ2-5; size: few; D: NA; V: TRBV29-1; length: 13; DNA: TGCAGCGTGGGGACAAACCTTCAAGAGACCCAGTACTTC; CDR3: CSVGTNLQETQYF
J: TRBJ1-2; size: NA; D: TRBD1; V: TRBV30; length: 14; DNA: TGTGCCTGGAGGGTTCTCCGGACAGGGTATGGCTACACCTTC; CDR3: CAWRVLRTGYGYTF
J: TRBJ2-6; size: few; D: TRBD1; V: TRBV19; length: 17; DNA: TGTGCCAGTAACACACAGGGGTTAAGCTCTGGGGCCAACGTCCTGACTTTC; CDR3: CASNTQGLSSGANVLTF
J: TRBJ2-5; size: NA; D: NA; V: TRBV29-1; length: 16; DNA: TGCAGCGTTGAAGAACCTTCCGGGGGTTACCAAGAGACCCAGTACTTC; CDR3: CSVEEPSGGYQETQYF
J: TRBJ2-3; size: medium-sized; D: NA; V: TRBV28; length: 11; DNA: TGTGCCAGCAGTTATAGGGATACGCAGTATTTT; CDR3: CASSYRDTQYF
J: TRBJ1-2; size: NA; D: NA; V: TRBV4-1; length: 14; DNA: TGCGCCAGCAGCCGGCCCCCAGGGGAGCGAGGCTACACCTTC; CDR3: CASSRPPGERGYTF
J: TRBJ2-1; size: NA; D: TRBD2; V: TRBV7-2; length: 15; DNA: TGTGCCAGCAGCTCCACTAGCGGGGTATACAATGAGCAGTTCTTC; CDR3: CASSSTSGVYNEQFF
J: TRBJ2-5; size: few; D: NA; V: TRBV18; length: 13; DNA: TGTGCCAGCTCACACGGAAACCAAGAGACCCAGTACTTC; CDR3: CASSHGNQETQYF
J: TRBJ2-3; size: NA; D: TRBD2; V: TRBV5-6; length: 15; DNA: TGTGCCAGCAGCTCCGGGACTAGCGGCACAGATACGCAGTATTTT; CDR3: CASSSGTSGTDTQYF
J: TRBJ1-6; size: NA; D: NA; V: TRBV11-2; length: 15; DNA: TGTGCCAGCAGCTCGCACCGGGAAGTTAATTCACCCCTCCACTTT; CDR3: CASSSHREVNSPLHF
J: TRBJ1-2; size: NA; D: NA; V: TRBV30; length: 11; DNA: TGTGCCTGGGATCCGGGGGATGGCTACACCTTC; CDR3: CAWDPGDGYTF
J: TRBJ1-4; size: NA; D: NA; V: TRBV6-6; length: 14; DNA: TGTGCCAGCAGTTACCCGGGAACTAATGAAAAACTGTTTTTT; CDR3: CASSYPGTNEKLFF
J: TRBJ2-1; size: NA; D: TRBD2; V: TRBV5-6; length: 15; DNA: TGTGCCAGCAGCCCCGAAAGGGAGGGCCGCCATGAGCAGTTCTTC; CDR3: CASSPEREGRHEQFF
J: TRBJ2-2; size: NA; D: TRBD1; V: TRBV6-6; length: 13; DNA: TGTGCCAGCAGAGGGACAGGGACTGGGGAGCTGTTTTTT; CDR3: CASRGTGTGELFF
J: TRBJ2-5; size: NA; D: NA; V: TRBV30; length: 12; DNA: TGTGCCTGGAAGACCTACCAAGAGACCCAGTACTTC; CDR3: CAWKTYQETQYF
J: TRBJ2-1; size: NA; D: NA; V: TRBV4-3; length: 14; DNA: TGCGCCAGCAGCGGGGTAGTGGGGTACAATGAGCAGTTCTTC; CDR3: CASSGVVGYNEQFF
J: TRBJ2-5; size: NA; D: NA; V: TRBV30; length: 16; DNA: TGTGCCTGGAGTGGACACAAAGGGCAGCAGCAAGAGACCCAGTACTTC; CDR3: CAWSGHKGQQQETQYF
J: TRBJ2-7; size: NA; D: NA; V: TRBV28; length: 15; DNA: TGTGCCAGCAGTTACACCGGGCCCAGAGGATACGAGCAGTACTTC; CDR3: CASSYTGPRGYEQYF
J: TRBJ2-3; size: NA; D: NA; V: TRBV9; length: 13; DNA: TGTGCCAGCAGCGCCGAGATCACAGATACGCAGTATTTT; CDR3: CASSAEITDTQYF
J: TRBJ2-1; size: NA; D: TRBD1; V: TRBV25-1; length: 14; DNA: TGTGCCAGCAGTGACGACAGGGGCTACAATGAGCAGTTCTTC; CDR3: CASSDDRGYNEQFF
J: TRBJ2-3; size: once; D: TRBD2; V: TRBV9; length: 16; DNA: TGTGCCAGCAGCCCCCCAGGACTAGCGGGACAGGATACGCAGTATTTT; CDR3: CASSPPGLAGQDTQYF
J: TRBJ2-2; size: NA; D: NA; V: TRBV4-1; length: 18; DNA: TGCGCCAGCAGCCAAGGGGTTAAGGGGAGTGGTCACACCGGGGAGCTGTTTTTT; CDR3: CASSQGVKGSGHTGELFF